These 27 T cell receptor beta chains were sequenced from one sample in a study of shared clonotypes between healthy human individuals. The assay was immunoSEQ multiplex PCR, and TCRdb's table has in-frame clones only and misses some. There are 450,000 to 500,000 clones in the sample; approximately 81% occur only once, and roughly 13% lies in the top ten. The source material was PBMCs. These receptors originate from a woman in her forties in good health. Some clones in this sample may be carry-over from other donors' samples.

The chain joins TRBV4-2 to TRBJ2-5; D gene uncertain. The CDR3 has 15 residues. Germline V CDR1 and CDR2: LGHNA, YNFKEQ. The V gene lost 0 bases and the J gene lost 2 bases, with 10 bases spanning the gap. This CDR3 is CASSQDGTVQETQYF. Written as DNA, the CDR3 is TGTGCCAGCAGCCAAGATGGAACAGTACAAGAGACCCAGTACTTC.

This clone was counted between two and nine times. The chain is built from TRBV10-3 and TRBJ2-7; D not resolved. V shed 0 bases and J shed 0 bases, with 9 bases lying between them. Germline CDR1 and CDR2: ENHRY and SYGVKD. The CDR3 is 15 residues long. This CDR3 is CAISESAGASYEQYF. The CDR3 region has the DNA TGTGCCATCAGTGAGTCGGCAGGCGCCTCCTACGAGCAGTACTTC.

The CDR3 DNA reads as TGCGCCAGCAGCTTGGAGGTAGCGGGCACAGATACGCAGTATTTT. This sequence encodes CASSLEVAGTDTQYF. The V gene is TRBV5-1, the J gene TRBJ2-3, with a possible D match to TRBD2 (6 bases). The CDR3 runs to 15 residues. V was clipped by 0 bases and J by 1 base, with 9 bases between them. In germline, CDR1 is SGHRS, CDR2 YFSETQ.

The rearrangement uses TRBV30 and TRBJ2-2; possible D gene TRBD1, 6 bases. The V gene's germline CDR1 is GTSNPN and CDR2 SVGIG (reference sequence). This CDR3 contains 16 residues. Trimming pared 2 bases from V and 6 bases from J, leaving 19 bases between. CDR3 DNA sequence: TGTGCCTGGAGTCTAGGACAGTTTCCAGCACCCGGGGAGCTGTTTTTT. Its translation: CAWSLGQFPAPGELFF.

V and J are TRBV11-2 and TRBJ2-7, with TRBD2 as a possible D gene (5 bases). V was shortened by 2 bases and J by 5 bases, with 10 bases between the two germline ends. The CDR3 totals 13 residues. CDR1 is SGHAT, CDR2 FQNNGV, per germline. This CDR3 is CASSLWLGDEQYF. The CDR3 DNA follows: TGTGCCAGCAGCTTATGGTTGGGAGACGAGCAGTACTTC.

The chain uses TRBV30 and TRBJ2-5; 9 nucleotides align to TRBD2. This CDR3 spans 15 amino acids. The J segment lost 5 bases and the V segment lost 0 bases, leaving 7 bases of the junction unmatched. Germline CDR1 is GTSNPN and CDR2 is SVGIG (reference sequence). CDR3 DNA: TGTGCCTGGAGTGTAGTTGCGGGAGGGTCGGAGACCCAGTACTTC. Translating it yields CAWSVVAGGSETQYF.

This clone was detected a few times. The V and J genes are TRBV15 and TRBJ1-1; TRBD1 agrees at 8 bases. Per the germline V gene, CDR1 is LNHNV and CDR2 is YYDKDF (reference sequence). The CDR3 covers 15 residues. Trimming at V came to 4 bases and at J to 0 bases, leaving 4 bases not matched to a gene. The CDR3 DNA reads TGTGCCACCAGCAAACGGACAGGGCTGAACACTGAAGCTTTCTTT. Residues: CATSKRTGLNTEAFF.

The J gene is TRBJ2-7, the V gene TRBV10-2; D tentatively reads TRBD1 or TRBD2 (7 bases each). The CDR3 runs 14 residues. Germline V lookup: CDR1 WSHSY, CDR2 SAAADI. The V end lost 5 bases, the J end lost 3 bases, and 14 bases lay between the germline ends. The CDR3 nucleotides read TGCGCCAGCAGTACCCAGGGGGGGCTCTACGAGCAGTACTTC. It yields the protein CASSTQGGLYEQYF.

Comments on this clone: Only one base separates this from a far larger clonotype, so it likely reflects a read error. The chain uses TRBV4-3 and TRBJ2-2; D gene unclear. Germline-derived CDR1 and CDR2 are LGHNA and YSLEER. CDR3 length: 16 residues. The CDR3, as DNA: TGCGCCAGCAGACAAGATGTTGGTGGAGAGACCGGGGAGCTGTTTTTT. This translates into CASRQDVGGETGELFF.

With respect to this clone: It differs at one base from a far larger clone, so likely a read error. Other nucleotide sequences from this sample produce the same CDR3. The gene calls are TRBV11-3 and TRBJ2-4, with 7 bases aligning to TRBD2. The germline V gene has CDR1 SGHNT and CDR2 YENEEA. This CDR3 region has 13 residues. V trimming: 3 bases; J trimming: 13 bases; junction bases outside the gene matches: 9. CDR3 sequence (DNA): TGTGCCAGCAGCTTGGGGGGGACGGGGCCACAGTACTTC. Its translation: CASSLGGTGPQYF.

As regards this clone: Additional DNA sequences in this sample encode the identical CDR3. Here the CDR3 reads CASSLNGGETQYF. DNA of the CDR3: TGTGCCAGCAGCTTAAACGGGGGGGAGACCCAGTACTTC. The rearrangement uses TRBV7-9 and TRBJ2-5; 7 positions match TRBD2. Germline V lookup: CDR1 SEHNR, CDR2 FQNEAQ (reference sequence). The CDR3 totals 13 residues. Unmatched junction bases numbered 2, after V lost 2 bases and J lost 5 bases.

This clone was found once. V and J are TRBV11-2 and TRBJ2-3, with 7 positions matching TRBD1. The CDR3 has 14 amino acids. CDR1 SGHAT and CDR2 FQNNGV come from the germline V gene. V gave up 5 bases and J gave up 9 bases; unmatched junction bases: 11. The DNA of the CDR3 is TGTGCCAGCAGCCTACGGGACAGCCTCCGGACGCAGTATTTT. Encoded protein: CASSLRDSLRTQYF.

Concerning this clone: Given a far larger clone just one base away, this is likely a sequencing read error. At the DNA level, this CDR3 is encoded by other sequences in the same sample as well. The V gene is TRBV25-1, the J gene TRBJ1-1, with TRBD1 matching over 9 bases. The CDR3 loop spans 13 amino acids. Per germline, CDR1 MGHDK and CDR2 SYGVNS. The CDR3 DNA is TGTGCAAAACAGGGGGCGAGAAGCACTGAAGCTTTCTTT. Translated: CAKQGARSTEAFF. The full variable domain, with the rest looked up from reference TRBV25-1 and TRBJ1-1, is EADIYQTPRYLVIGTGKKITLECSQTMGHDKMYWYQQDPGMELHLIHYSYGVNSTEKGDLSSESTVSRIRTEHFPLTLESARPSHTSQYLCAKQGARSTEAFFGQGTRLTVV.

This clone was detected only once. The chain has TRBV27 and TRBJ2-7; D not resolved. Trimming removed 5 bases from V and 3 bases from J, with 5 bases in between. The CDR3 extends over 11 amino acids. The germline V gene encodes CDR1 MNHEY and CDR2 SMNVEV (reference sequence). The CDR3 loop is CASSQNYEQYF. The CDR3 DNA follows: TGTGCCAGCAGTCAAAACTACGAGCAGTACTTC.

The chain joins TRBV7-9 to TRBJ1-1; D is unresolved. Trimming left V 1 base short and J 1 base short, with 13 bases between. The CDR3 loop spans 16 amino acids. Germline V gene sequence: CDR1 SEHNR, CDR2 FQNEAQ (reference sequence). CDR3 sequence: CASSLDEVPGNTEAFF. The CDR3 coding sequence is TGTGCCAGCAGCTTAGACGAGGTTCCAGGGAACACTGAAGCTTTCTTT.

The chain couples TRBV30 to TRBJ1-4; 7 nucleotides line up with TRBD1. J lost 8 bases, V lost 2 bases, and 8 bases had no gene match. The CDR3 spans 14 residues. Germline V CDR1 and CDR2: GTSNPN, SVGIG (reference sequence). The CDR3 DNA follows: TGTGCCTGGAGTAAGGGGACAGTAGGGGAAAAACTGTTTTTT. Translating gives CAWSKGTVGEKLFF.

Notes on this clone: This specimen includes other DNA sequences encoding the same CDR3. This CDR3 is CASSELGPGELFF. The CDR3 nucleotides read TGTGCCAGCAGTGAATTAGGACCCGGGGAGCTGTTTTTT. This chain joins TRBV2 and TRBJ2-2; no clear D. V was trimmed by 2 bases and J by 6 bases, leaving 7 bases between them. The CDR3 length is 13 residues. Germline CDR1 is SNHLY and CDR2 is FYNNEI.

Worth noting for this clone: The same CDR3 can be traced to other DNA sequences in this sample. The V gene is TRBV6-4, the J gene TRBJ1-1; weak D call: TRBD1 (5 bases). Trimming took 6 bases from V and 1 from J, leaving 9 bases between them. Germline V lookup: CDR1 MRHNA, CDR2 SNTAGT. The CDR3 has 13 residues. The CDR3 coding sequence is TGTGCCAGCAGCGCTGACAGGAACACTGAAGCTTTCTTT. It specifies CASSADRNTEAFF.

The genes are TRBV5-8 and TRBJ2-3, with 11 bases matching TRBD2. CDR1 is SGHTS and CDR2 is YDEGEE in the germline V gene. V dropped 7 bases and J dropped 2; count of bases not matched to a gene: 12. The CDR3 extends over 17 amino acids. This chain's CDR3 is CASGLSGRGSNTDTQYF. CDR3 sequence (DNA): TGTGCCAGCGGCCTTAGCGGGAGGGGTTCTAACACAGATACGCAGTATTTT.

This sequence joins TRBV9 and TRBJ2-3; D might be TRBD1 (5 bases). Trimming left V 2 bases short and J 2 bases short, with 12 bases between. The CDR3 is 15 residues long. Germline-derived CDR1 and CDR2 are SGDLS and YYNGEE. The chain's CDR3 is CASSVSTENTDTQYF. CDR3 nucleotides: TGTGCCAGCAGCGTCTCGACAGAAAACACAGATACGCAGTATTTT.

The V and J genes are TRBV4-3 and TRBJ2-7; D perhaps matches TRBD2 (6 bases). The CDR3 runs to 15 residues. The V gene lost 1 base and the J gene lost 3 bases, with 13 bases spanning the gap. Germline lookup yields CDR1 LGHNA and CDR2 YSLEER. CDR3 DNA sequence: TGCGCCAGCAGCCAAGGGAGGAGGGAGGACTACGAGCAGTACTTC. This translates into CASSQGRREDYEQYF.

This clone was seen a handful of times. A far larger clone lies a single base away; this is likely a read error. Additional DNA sequences in this sample encode the identical CDR3. This rearrangement joins TRBV5-1 to TRBJ1-1; tentatively, D is TRBD1 (6 bases). The germline gives CDR1 SGHRS, CDR2 YFSETQ. The CDR3 has 15 residues. The CDR3 protein is CASSLSGAVNTEAFF. CDR3 bases: TGCGCCAGCAGCTTATCGGGGGCGGTAAACACTGAAGCCTTCTTT.

The sample holds a few counts of this clone. CDR3 sequence (DNA): TGTGCCAGTAGTATATTCGGGGGGGTAAGCAATCAGCCCCAGCATTTT. Amino acid sequence: CASSIFGGVSNQPQHF. V gene TRBV19 combines with J gene TRBJ1-5, with a possible D match to TRBD1 (5 bases). V shed 2 bases and J shed 1 base, with 12 bases lying between them. From germline, CDR1 is LNHDA and CDR2 SQIVND (reference sequence). This CDR3 comprises 16 residues.

Notes on this clone: Other DNA sequences in the sample encode the same CDR3. The genes are TRBV6-1 and TRBJ2-3, with D perhaps being TRBD1 or TRBD2 (6 bases each). V was trimmed by 6 bases and J by 0 bases, leaving 13 bases between them. Germline assignment: CDR1 MNHNS and CDR2 SASEGT. This CDR3 is 15 amino acids long. The CDR3 loop reads CASSPGASSTDTQYF. DNA of the CDR3: TGTGCCAGCAGCCCGGGGGCCTCTAGCACAGATACGCAGTATTTT.

CDR3 nucleotide sequence: TGTGCCAGCAGCTTTGCCCTCTCCTACGAGCAGTACTTC. Translated: CASSFALSYEQYF. The chain uses TRBV7-8 and TRBJ2-7; unclear D gene. From germline, CDR1 is SGHVS and CDR2 FQNEAQ. V lost 3 bases and J 0 bases, leaving 6 bases between the germline ends. The CDR3 loop spans 13 amino acids.

The J gene is TRBJ2-1, the V gene TRBV4-2; D might be TRBD2 (5 bases). Germline V lookup: CDR1 LGHNA, CDR2 YNFKEQ. V gave up 3 bases and J gave up 0 bases, with 9 bases separating them. The CDR3 loop spans 15 amino acids. CDR3 coding DNA: TGTGCCAGCAGCCAGTCCAGCGGCTCCTACAATGAGCAGTTCTTC. It translates to CASSQSSGSYNEQFF.

As for this clone: This likely came from a read error, as a far larger clone is one base away. Different DNA sequences within this sample yield the same CDR3. The chain couples TRBV10-3 to TRBJ2-5; D gene ambiguous. Germline V gene sequence: CDR1 ENHRY, CDR2 SYGVKD. The CDR3 is 15 amino acids. The CDR3 DNA reads as TGTGCCATTAGTGAGGTGGCGGAACTCCAAGAGACCCAGTACTTC. Protein sequence: CAISEVAELQETQYF.